This T cell receptor beta chain originates from a study of cytomegalovirus exposure and HLA in healthy donors. Findings and caveats of the study: High sensitivity and specificity were reportedly achieved when the classifier diagnosed cytomegalovirus status. Previous analysis showed most TCR beta V segments were productive about 87% or about 30% of the time.

Nominally healthy donors provided the samples, though records likely missed some immune exposures. Primers included in the PCR were 60 Vbeta and 13 Jbeta primers. Repertoires were generated with immunoSEQ multiplex PCR, while TCRdb's copy carries only in-frame clones and drops some. Of 150,000 to 200,000 clones in the sample, approximately 80% were seen once. Turning to this clone: The target antigen is unknown.

This CDR3 has 15 residues. Germline V gives CDR1 SGHTA, CDR2 FQGTGA. Germline trimming cut 4 bases from V and 4 bases from J; bases unmatched to any gene: 5. This sequence joins TRBV7-3 and TRBJ2-5; the match to TRBD2 covers 11 bases. The sample was PBMCs. The sequence was obtained from a man aged 45 to 65 in good health and CMV-seropositive. CDR3 sequence reads: CASSSTSGSGETQYF. The CDR3 DNA reads as TGTGCCAGCAGCTCAACTAGCGGGAGTGGAGAGACCCAGTACTTC.